One sample yielded the 22 T cell receptor beta chains listed below, sequenced in a study of cytomegalovirus exposure and HLA in healthy donors. PCR employed 60 Vbeta and 13 Jbeta primers. Produced via immunoSEQ multiplex PCR; TCRdb's table is partial and in-frame only. The sample includes under 200,000 clones, 65% to 90% of them seen just once. The sample comprised PBMCs. The receptors were gathered from a man over 45 in good health and CMV-seropositive.

The chain uses TRBV5-1 and TRBJ2-1; perhaps TRBD2 as D (5 bases). The CDR3 runs 13 residues. Germline CDR1 is SGHRS and CDR2 is YFSETQ. The V end lost 0 bases, the J end lost 8 bases, and 9 bases lay between the germline ends. The CDR3 region is CASSLGYGDEQFF. CDR3 nucleotide sequence: TGCGCCAGCAGCTTGGGGTACGGGGATGAGCAGTTCTTC.

This clone was detected only once. The genes are TRBV6-1 and TRBJ2-2, with 8 positions matching TRBD1. The trim removed 1 base at V and 5 bases at J, leaving 3 bases unmatched. Germline CDR1 and CDR2: MNHNS and SASEGT. The CDR3 totals 15 residues. CDR3 protein: CASSEGQGATGELFF. CDR3 DNA: TGTGCCAGCAGTGAAGGGCAGGGGGCGACCGGGGAGCTGTTTTTT.

The chain combines TRBV19 with TRBJ1-3, with D perhaps TRBD1 (5 bases). V gave up 4 bases and J gave up 3 bases, with 13 bases separating them. Germline V gene data show CDR1 as LNHDA and CDR2 as SQIVND (reference sequence). The CDR3 runs 15 residues. The CDR3 DNA follows: TGTGCCAGTAGTAGCATCGACAGTTTTGGAAACACCATATATTTT. Translation: CASSSIDSFGNTIYF.

This rearrangement joins TRBV7-9 to TRBJ1-5, with 7 positions matching TRBD1. The CDR3 is 13 amino acids. The germline V gene encodes CDR1 SEHNR and CDR2 FQNEAQ (reference sequence). J was trimmed by 3 bases and V by 7 bases; bases with no gene match: 3. CDR3 nucleotides: TGTGCCAGCACTACAGGGGACAATCAGCCCCAGCATTTT. Encoded protein: CASTTGDNQPQHF. Combining the CDR3 with reference TRBV7-9 and TRBJ1-5 gives the whole variable domain DTGVSQNPRHKITKRGQNVTFRCDPISEHNRLYWYRQTLGQGPEFLTYFQNEAQLEKSRLLSDRFSAERPKGSFSTLEIQRTEQGDSAMYLCASTTGDNQPQHFGDGTRLSIL.

This chain joins TRBV30 and TRBJ2-5; D is possibly TRBD1 (5 bases). The CDR3 loop spans 13 amino acids. Trimming stripped 4 bases from V and 1 base from J, with 10 bases between. Germline V gene lookup returns CDR1 GTSNPN and CDR2 SVGIG (reference sequence). The CDR3 protein is CAWTGSRQETQYF. The CDR3 region has the DNA TGTGCCTGGACAGGGTCCCGCCAAGAGACCCAGTACTTC.

The CDR3 DNA reads as TGCGCCAGCAGCTTGGCAGGGAAGATCCCCGGGGAGCTGTTTTTT. This sequence encodes CASSLAGKIPGELFF. The chain couples TRBV5-1 to TRBJ2-2; D is possibly TRBD1 (5 bases). The CDR3 length is 15 residues. V gave up 0 bases and J gave up 6 bases, with 12 bases separating them. Germline values: CDR1 SGHRS, CDR2 YFSETQ.

Here the CDR3 DNA reads TGTGCCAGCTCTCCTGGGACAGTCCCCTACAATGAGCAGTTCTTC. Translation: CASSPGTVPYNEQFF. The chain uses TRBV18 and TRBJ2-1; the match to TRBD1 covers 7 bases. Unmatched junction bases numbered 7, after V lost 6 bases and J lost 2 bases. The CDR3 has 15 residues. CDR1 and CDR2 (germline): KGHSH, LQKENI. The variable domain in full, completed from reference TRBV18 and TRBJ2-1, reads NAGVMQNPRHLVRRRGQEARLRCSPMKGHSHVYWYRQLPEEGLKFMVYLQKENIIDESGMPKERFSAEFPKEGPSILRIQQVVRGDSAAYFCASSPGTVPYNEQFFGPGTRLTVL.

This clone was recorded only once. The chain joins TRBV5-1 to TRBJ1-6, with 9 bases matching TRBD1. This CDR3 region has 18 residues. J was trimmed by 10 bases and V by 0 bases; bases with no gene match: 14. Germline CDR1 is SGHRS and CDR2 is YFSETQ. CDR3 region: CASSLGPLTGGAYSPLHF. CDR3 bases: TGCGCCAGCAGCTTGGGACCTCTTACAGGGGGCGCCTACTCACCCCTCCACTTT.

This clone was picked up one time. This chain joins TRBV5-1 and TRBJ2-3; D may be TRBD2 (6 bases). V was trimmed by 3 bases and J by 1 base, leaving 9 bases between them. The germline gives CDR1 SGHRS, CDR2 YFSETQ. This CDR3 region has 14 residues. In DNA, the CDR3 is TGCGCCAGCAGCTGGGGGGACGGCACAGATACGCAGTATTTT. Protein product: CASSWGDGTDTQYF.

V gene TRBV9 combines with J gene TRBJ1-1, with a weak D call TRBD1 (5 bases). V was trimmed by 4 bases and J by 6 bases, leaving 10 bases between them. This CDR3 comprises 12 residues. Germline V gene lookup returns CDR1 SGDLS and CDR2 YYNGEE. CDR3: CASSLGGAEAFF. The CDR3 bases are TGTGCCAGCAGCTTGGGGGGGGCTGAAGCTTTCTTT.

The chain recombines TRBV5-4 with TRBJ2-2; 8 bases match TRBD1. Germline CDR1 reads SGHNT; CDR2 reads YYREEE (reference sequence). V lost 0 bases, J lost 0 bases, and 1 base stayed unmatched. The CDR3 spans 16 residues. The CDR3 sequence is CASSLAGGANTGELFF. DNA of the CDR3: TGTGCCAGCAGCTTGGCAGGGGGCGCGAACACCGGGGAGCTGTTTTTT.

This chain connects TRBV15 to TRBJ1-4; 11 bases match TRBD1. Trimming cost V 2 bases and J 8 bases; bases outside gene matches: 4. Germline CDR1 reads LNHNV; CDR2 reads YYDKDF (reference sequence). The CDR3 covers 15 residues. The CDR3 loop is CATSRPGTGGEKLFF. DNA for the CDR3: TGTGCCACCAGCAGACCCGGGACAGGGGGGGAAAAACTGTTTTTT.

V gene TRBV7-2 combines with J gene TRBJ2-6, with TRBD2 matching 8 bases. Looked up from germline, CDR1 is SGHTA and CDR2 is FQGNSA. With 7 bases clipped from V and 1 base from J, the junction kept 9 bases outside the gene matches. The CDR3 has 17 amino acids. The CDR3 reads CASTPGGRASGANVLTF. DNA for the CDR3: TGTGCCAGCACCCCGGGGGGGCGCGCATCTGGGGCCAACGTCCTGACTTTC.

This clone was recorded only once. V gene TRBV6-5 combines with J gene TRBJ1-1; no definite D call. The CDR3 sequence is 15 residues long. CDR1 MNHEY and CDR2 SVGAGI come from the germline V gene. Trimming removed 4 bases at V and 4 bases at J, with 16 bases between. In nucleotides, the CDR3 is TGTGCCAGCAGTTTTTCCGGAACACGCGGCACTGAAGCTTTCTTT. It encodes CASSFSGTRGTEAFF.

The chain combines TRBV7-3 with TRBJ2-6; 7 nucleotides align to TRBD1. Trimming cost V 4 bases and J 0 bases; bases outside gene matches: 6. Germline CDR1 reads SGHTA; CDR2 reads FQGTGA. The CDR3 is 17 residues long. CDR3 loop: CASSSTTGLSGANVLTF. For the CDR3, the DNA is TGTGCCAGCAGCTCGACGACAGGGCTCTCTGGGGCCAACGTCCTGACTTTC.

The chain combines TRBV5-4 with TRBJ2-3, with TRBD2 matching 8 bases. The J segment lost 3 bases and the V segment lost 4 bases, leaving 10 bases of the junction unmatched. This CDR3 is 16 amino acids long. CDR1 and CDR2 from the germline V gene are SGHNT and YYREEE (reference sequence). CDR3 loop: CASSQSLGGGTDTQYF. DNA for the CDR3: TGTGCCAGCAGCCAATCCCTCGGGGGGGGTACAGATACGCAGTATTTT.

This rearrangement joins TRBV2 to TRBJ1-3; no reliable D call. Germline CDR1 and CDR2: SNHLY and FYNNEI. The CDR3 has 15 amino acids. Deletions cut 3 bases from V and 0 bases from J, with 9 bases between. Here the CDR3 reads CASSDSRISGNTIYF. DNA for the CDR3: TGTGCCAGCAGTGACAGCAGGATCTCTGGAAACACCATATATTTT.

The gene calls are TRBV19 and TRBJ1-1; D remains unclear. The CDR3 is 14 residues long. Trimming took 0 bases from V and 2 from J, leaving 7 bases between them. Germline V gene sequence: CDR1 LNHDA, CDR2 SQIVND (reference sequence). CDR3 coding DNA: TGTGCCAGTAGTATAGATCCCGTAAACACTGAAGCTTTCTTT. The encoded protein is CASSIDPVNTEAFF.

CDR3 sequence reads: CASSSDSYAYEQYF. The CDR3 bases are TGTGCCAGCAGTTCCGACAGTTACGCCTACGAGCAGTACTTC. The J gene is TRBJ2-7, the V gene TRBV6-5, with D perhaps matching TRBD1 (5 bases). The germline V gene encodes CDR1 MNHEY and CDR2 SVGAGI. The CDR3 sequence is 14 residues long. Between the trimmed V and J ends, which lost 4 bases and 2 bases, there was a span of 12 bases.

The V and J genes are TRBV6-6 and TRBJ1-2, with TRBD1 matching over 10 bases. This CDR3 region has 15 residues. With 5 bases clipped from V and 6 bases from J, the junction kept 9 bases outside the gene matches. Germline V CDR1 and CDR2: MNHNY, SVGAGI (reference sequence). The CDR3 sequence is CASSPAGQGRNGYTF. The CDR3 bases are TGTGCCAGCAGTCCCGCGGGACAGGGGAGGAATGGCTACACCTTC.

The chain is built from TRBV11-3 and TRBJ2-5; D unresolved. The V gene's germline CDR1 is SGHNT and CDR2 YENEEA. The CDR3 spans 13 residues. The V end lost 4 bases, the J end lost 5 bases, and 11 bases lay between the germline ends. As DNA, the CDR3 is TGTGCCAGCAGCTCGAACCCCAGGGAGACCCAGTACTTC. Translating gives CASSSNPRETQYF.

The J gene is TRBJ2-7, the V gene TRBV2; 8 bases match TRBD2. The germline V gene has CDR1 SNHLY and CDR2 FYNNEI. Trimming took 2 bases from V and 2 from J; bases not matched to a gene: 5. The CDR3 covers 15 residues. The DNA for the CDR3 is TGTGCCAGCAGTGAACGGTCGGGGGGGACCTACGAGCAGTACTTC. It encodes CASSERSGGTYEQYF. The full variable domain, completed using reference TRBV2 and TRBJ2-7, is EPEVTQTPSHQVTQMGQEVILRCVPISNHLYFYWYRQILGQKVEFLVSFYNNEISEKSEIFDDQFSVERPDGSNFTLKIRSTKLEDSAMYFCASSERSGGTYEQYFGPGTRLTVT.